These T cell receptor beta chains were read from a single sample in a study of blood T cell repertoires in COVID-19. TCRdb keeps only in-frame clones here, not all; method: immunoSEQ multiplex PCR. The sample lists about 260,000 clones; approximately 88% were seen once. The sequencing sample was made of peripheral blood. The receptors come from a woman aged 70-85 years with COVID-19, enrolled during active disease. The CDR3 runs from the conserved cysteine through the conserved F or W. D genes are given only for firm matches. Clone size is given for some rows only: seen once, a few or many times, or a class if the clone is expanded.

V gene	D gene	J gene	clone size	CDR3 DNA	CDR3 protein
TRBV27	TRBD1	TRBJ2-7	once	TGTGCCAGCAGTTTATGGGACAGGTCCTACGAGCAGTACTTC	CASSLWDRSYEQYF
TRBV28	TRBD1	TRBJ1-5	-	TGTGCCAGCAGTATCCACCGGGACAGTAGCAATCAGCCCCAGCATTTT	CASSIHRDSSNQPQHF
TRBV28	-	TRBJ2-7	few	TGTGCCAGCTGGGACTGGTCCTACGAGCAGTACTTC	CASWDWSYEQYF
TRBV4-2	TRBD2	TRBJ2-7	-	TGTGCCAGCAGCCTTACCCGTGGCGGGACTAGCGGCTCCTACGAGCAGTACTTC	CASSLTRGGTSGSYEQYF
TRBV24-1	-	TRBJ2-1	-	TGTGCCACCCGGGGGGGGGACAGGGTTTTCAATGAGCAGTTCTTC	CATRGGDRVFNEQFF
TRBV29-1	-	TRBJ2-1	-	TGCAGCATTACCCCGACAAGATACAATGAGCAGTTCTTC	CSITPTRYNEQFF
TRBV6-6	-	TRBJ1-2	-	TGTGCCAGCAGTTCCACAGACAGGACCGGTAATGGCTACACCTTC	CASSSTDRTGNGYTF
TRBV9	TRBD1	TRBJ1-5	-	TGTGCCAGCAGCGTCCAGGGGGCTGGCAATCAGCCCCAGCATTTT	CASSVQGAGNQPQHF
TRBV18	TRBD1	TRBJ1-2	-	TGTGCCAGCTCACCACCGGGACAGGGGCCTCATGGCTACACCTTC	CASSPPGQGPHGYTF
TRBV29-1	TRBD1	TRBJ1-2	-	TGCAGCGTTGGGGGACAGGGCCTTACTAACTATGGCTACACCTTC	CSVGGQGLTNYGYTF
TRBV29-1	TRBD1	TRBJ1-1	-	TGCAGCGCGGACAGGGCCGCTGAAGCTTTCTTT	CSADRAAEAFF
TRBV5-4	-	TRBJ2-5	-	TGTGCCAGCAGCTTATTAGGGGGTTGGGAGACCCAGTACTTC	CASSLLGGWETQYF
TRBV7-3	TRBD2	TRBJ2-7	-	TGTGCCAGCAGCTTACGGGGTAGCGGGAGGTTGGAAGACGAGCAGTACTTC	CASSLRGSGRLEDEQYF
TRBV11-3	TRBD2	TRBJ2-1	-	TGTGCCAGCAGCTCGAGTCCGGGACTATTCGGTGAGCAGTTCTTC	CASSSSPGLFGEQFF
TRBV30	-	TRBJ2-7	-	TGTGCCACCCGGGACACATTCTACGAGCAGTACTTC	CATRDTFYEQYF
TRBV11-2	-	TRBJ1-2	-	TGTGCCAGCAGCTTAGATCTAAGGTTAACCACAGGTTGGTACTATGGCTACACCTTC	CASSLDLRLTTGWYYGYTF
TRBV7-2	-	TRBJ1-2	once	TGTGCCAGCAGCTTAGTCGGGGGTAACTATGGCTACACCTTC	CASSLVGGNYGYTF
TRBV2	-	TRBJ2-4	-	TGTGCCAGCAGTGAGGGGTCTAGCATGGCCAAAAACATTCAGTACTTC	CASSEGSSMAKNIQYF
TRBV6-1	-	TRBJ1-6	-	TGTGCCAGCAGTGAAGGGGCAGATCGTTATTCACCCCTCCACTTT	CASSEGADRYSPLHF
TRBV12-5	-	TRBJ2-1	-	TGTGCTAGTGGTCTCCCGACAGACAATGAGCAGTTCTTC	CASGLPTDNEQFF
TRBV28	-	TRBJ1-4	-	TGTGCCAGCGGGCCCTCCGGTGGGGGGAATGAAAAACTGTTTTTT	CASGPSGGGNEKLFF
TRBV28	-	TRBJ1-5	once	TGTGCCAGCACAGAGGTAGATCAGCCCCAGCATTTT	CASTEVDQPQHF
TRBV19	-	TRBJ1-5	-	TGTGCCAGTAGTATAGCTGGGCGGGACAATCAGCCCCAGCATTTT	CASSIAGRDNQPQHF
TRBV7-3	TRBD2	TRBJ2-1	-	TGTGCCAGCAGCTTAACTAGCGGGAGTGGTGATGAGCAGTTCTTC	CASSLTSGSGDEQFF
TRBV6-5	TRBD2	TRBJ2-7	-	TGTGCCAGCAGGAATGAGGGGACTACCCCGCACGAGCAGTACTTC	CASRNEGTTPHEQYF
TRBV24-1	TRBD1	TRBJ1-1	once	TGTGCCACCAGTGATACTACAGGGGGTAATACTGAAGCTTTCTTT	CATSDTTGGNTEAFF
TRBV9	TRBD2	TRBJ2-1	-	TGTGCCAGCAGCGTAACGGGAGGGACCTCCTACAATGAGCAGTTCTTC	CASSVTGGTSYNEQFF
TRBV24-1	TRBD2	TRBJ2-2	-	TGTGCCACCAGTCCCCTAGCGGGAGGACACGGGGAGCTGTTTTTT	CATSPLAGGHGELFF
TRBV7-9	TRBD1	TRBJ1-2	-	TGTGCCAGCAGCTTAGACAGGGGGCACTATGGCTACACCTTC	CASSLDRGHYGYTF
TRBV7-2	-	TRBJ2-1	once	TGTGCCAGCAGCTTAGGGGGGCCCCCCGGAGAGCAGTTCTTC	CASSLGGPPGEQFF
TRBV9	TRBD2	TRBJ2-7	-	TGTGCCAGCAGCGTAGATGGACTAGCGGGAGGGCCTAATAGCGAGCAGTACTTC	CASSVDGLAGGPNSEQYF
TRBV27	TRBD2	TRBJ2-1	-	TGTGCCAGCAGTTTCGGGACTAGCGGGACCAATGAGCAGTTCTTC	CASSFGTSGTNEQFF
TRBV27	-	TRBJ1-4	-	TGTGCCAGCAGTTTATTTCGGGGGAACGAAAAACTGTTTTTT	CASSLFRGNEKLFF
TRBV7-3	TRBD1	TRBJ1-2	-	TGTGCCAGCAGCTTAACGGGACAGGGGCCTATCTATGGCTACACCTTC	CASSLTGQGPIYGYTF
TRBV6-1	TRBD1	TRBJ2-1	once	TGTGCCAGCAGTGAAGCCCTTGGGACAGGCGGATACAATGAGCAGTTCTTC	CASSEALGTGGYNEQFF
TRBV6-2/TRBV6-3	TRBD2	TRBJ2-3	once	TGTGCCAGCAGTTACTCGACGGAGGGACTAGCGGGAGAGACAGATACGCAGTATTTT	CASSYSTEGLAGETDTQYF
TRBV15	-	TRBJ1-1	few	TGTGCCACCAGCAGAGCAGGGAACACTGAAGCTTTCTTT	CATSRAGNTEAFF
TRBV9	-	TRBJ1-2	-	TGTGCCAGCAGCGTGGGGACTGCGACTAACTATGGCTACACCTTC	CASSVGTATNYGYTF
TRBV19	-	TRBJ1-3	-	TGTGCCAGTAGCCAAACTCAGGATTACTCTGGAAACACCATATATTTT	CASSQTQDYSGNTIYF
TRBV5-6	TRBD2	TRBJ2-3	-	TGTGCCAGCAGCCTCTATAGCGGGAGCCCACGAACAGATACGCAGTATTTT	CASSLYSGSPRTDTQYF
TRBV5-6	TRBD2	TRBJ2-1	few	TGTGCCAGCAGCTTTAGCGGGAATGAGCAGTTCTTC	CASSFSGNEQFF
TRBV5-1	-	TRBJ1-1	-	TGCGCCAGCAGCGCCATTGACAGAAACACTGAAGCTTTCTTT	CASSAIDRNTEAFF
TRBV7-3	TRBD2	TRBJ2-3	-	TGTGCCAGCAGCCCGGGGGGAGCAGATACGCAGTATTTT	CASSPGGADTQYF
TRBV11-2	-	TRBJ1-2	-	TGTGCCAGCAGCTTAGACGTCCAGGCAGCTAACTATGGCTACACCTTC	CASSLDVQAANYGYTF
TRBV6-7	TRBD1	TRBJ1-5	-	TGTGCCAGCAGTTACTCAGACCGGGACAGGAGGAGGGAGACTCAGCCCCAGCATTTT	CASSYSDRDRRRETQPQHF
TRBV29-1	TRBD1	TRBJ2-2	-	TGCAGCGTAGGGGACAGGGGAGCCGGGGAGCTGTTTTTT	CSVGDRGAGELFF
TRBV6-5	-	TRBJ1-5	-	TGTGCCAGCAGCCGCTATGCGAATCAGCCCCAGCATTTT	CASSRYANQPQHF
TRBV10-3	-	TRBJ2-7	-	TGTGCCATCAGTGAGTCGAATGCTGATTTAGACGAGCAGTACTTC	CAISESNADLDEQYF
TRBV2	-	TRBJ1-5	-	TGTGCCAGCAGTCCCGGGTGGGGGGGTGGTCAGCCCCAGCATTTT	CASSPGWGGGQPQHF
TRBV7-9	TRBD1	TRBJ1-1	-	TGTGCCAGCAGCTTAGGGGAAGGGGGCCCTGAAGCTTTCTTT	CASSLGEGGPEAFF
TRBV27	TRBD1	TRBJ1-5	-	TGTGCCAGCAGTTCCCAACAGGGGGGGAATCAGCCCCAGCATTTT	CASSSQQGGNQPQHF
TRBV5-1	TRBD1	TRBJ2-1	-	TGCGCCAGCACCTCAGACAGGGTAATCGATGAGCAGTTCTTC	CASTSDRVIDEQFF
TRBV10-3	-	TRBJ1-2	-	TGTGCCATCAGTCCCAGGGGAGATGGCTACACCTTC	CAISPRGDGYTF
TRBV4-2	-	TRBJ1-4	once	TGTGCCAGCAGCCAAGATCGGCAGCCACGGGAACTGTTTTTT	CASSQDRQPRELFF
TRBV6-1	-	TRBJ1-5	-	TGTGCCAGCAGTGAATCGCAGCAGCCCCAGCATTTT	CASSESQQPQHF
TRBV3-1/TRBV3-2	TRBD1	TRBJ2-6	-	TGTGCCAGCAGCCCCCTTGGGACAGCTGGGGCCAACGTCCTGACTTTC	CASSPLGTAGANVLTF
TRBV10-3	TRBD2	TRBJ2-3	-	TGTGCCATCAGTCCCTTCCGGGAGGCGGGGGGAGATACGCAGTATTTT	CAISPFREAGGDTQYF